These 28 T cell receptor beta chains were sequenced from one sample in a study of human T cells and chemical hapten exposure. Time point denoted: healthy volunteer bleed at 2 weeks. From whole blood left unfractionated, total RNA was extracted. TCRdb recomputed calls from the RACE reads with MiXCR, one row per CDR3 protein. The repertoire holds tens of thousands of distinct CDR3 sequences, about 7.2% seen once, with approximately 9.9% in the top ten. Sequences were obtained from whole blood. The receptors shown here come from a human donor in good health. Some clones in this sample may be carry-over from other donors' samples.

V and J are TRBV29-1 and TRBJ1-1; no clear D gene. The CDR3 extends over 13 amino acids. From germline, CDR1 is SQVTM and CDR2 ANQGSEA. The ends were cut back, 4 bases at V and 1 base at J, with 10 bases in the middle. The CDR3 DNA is TGCAGCGTTGCTGGGAATTGGAACACTGAAGCTTTCTTT. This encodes CSVAGNWNTEAFF.

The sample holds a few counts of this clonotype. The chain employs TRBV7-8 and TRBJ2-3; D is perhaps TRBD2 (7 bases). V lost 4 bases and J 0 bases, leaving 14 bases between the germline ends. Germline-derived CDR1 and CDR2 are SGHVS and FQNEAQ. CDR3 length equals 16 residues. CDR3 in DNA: TGTGCCAGCAGCTCAGAGGGGGGGGCTAGCACAGATACGCAGTATTTT. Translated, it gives CASSSEGGASTDTQYF.

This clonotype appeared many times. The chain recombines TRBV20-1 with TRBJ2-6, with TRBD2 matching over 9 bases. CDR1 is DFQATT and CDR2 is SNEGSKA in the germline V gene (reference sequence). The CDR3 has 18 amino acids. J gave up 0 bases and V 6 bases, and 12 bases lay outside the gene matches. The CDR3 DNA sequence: TGCAGTGCGCCCCCTATTAGCGGGGGAAGCTCTGGGGCCAACGTCCTGACTTTC. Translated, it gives CSAPPISGGSSGANVLTF.

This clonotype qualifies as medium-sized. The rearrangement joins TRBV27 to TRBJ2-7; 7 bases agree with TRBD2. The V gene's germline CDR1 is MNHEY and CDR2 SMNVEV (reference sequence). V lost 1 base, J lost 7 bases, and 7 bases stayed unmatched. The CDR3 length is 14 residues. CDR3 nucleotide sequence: TGTGCCAGCAGTTTATTTCAGTTGGGGGGGGAGCAGTACTTC. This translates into CASSLFQLGGEQYF.

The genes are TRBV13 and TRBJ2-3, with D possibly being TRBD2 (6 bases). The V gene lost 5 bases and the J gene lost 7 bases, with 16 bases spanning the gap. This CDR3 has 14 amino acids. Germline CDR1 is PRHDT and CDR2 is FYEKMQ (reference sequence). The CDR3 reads CASSRDSSPYTQYF. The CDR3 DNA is TGTGCCAGCAGCCGGGACTCTAGCCCGTATACGCAGTATTTT.

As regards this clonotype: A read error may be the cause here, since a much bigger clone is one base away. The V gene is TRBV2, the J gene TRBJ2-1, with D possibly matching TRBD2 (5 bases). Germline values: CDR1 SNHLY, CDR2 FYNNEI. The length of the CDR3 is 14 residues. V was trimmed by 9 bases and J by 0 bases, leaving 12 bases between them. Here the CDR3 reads CARGSVSSYNEQFF. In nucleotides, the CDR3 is TGTGCCAGGGGGAGCGTGAGCTCCTACAATGAGCAGTTCTTC.

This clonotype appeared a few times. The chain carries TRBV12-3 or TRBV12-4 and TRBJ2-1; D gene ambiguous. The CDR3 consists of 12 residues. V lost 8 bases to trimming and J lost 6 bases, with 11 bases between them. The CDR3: CASGPRTNEQFF. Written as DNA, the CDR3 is TGTGCCAGCGGCCCCCGGACCAATGAGCAGTTCTTC.

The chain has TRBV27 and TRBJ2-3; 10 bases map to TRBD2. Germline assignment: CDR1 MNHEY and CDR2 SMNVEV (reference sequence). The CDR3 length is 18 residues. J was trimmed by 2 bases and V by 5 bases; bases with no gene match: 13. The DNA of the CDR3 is TGTGCCAGCAGTCTCCGATCGAGGACTAGCGGCTTCACAGATACGCAGTATTTT. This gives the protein CASSLRSRTSGFTDTQYF.

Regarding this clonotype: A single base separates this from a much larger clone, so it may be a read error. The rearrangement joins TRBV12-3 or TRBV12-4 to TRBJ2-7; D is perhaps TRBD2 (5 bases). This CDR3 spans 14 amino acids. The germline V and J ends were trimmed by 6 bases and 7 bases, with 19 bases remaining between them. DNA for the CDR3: TGTGCCAGCAGATTTGGTGGTGAGGGCCGGGAGCAGTACTTC. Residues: CASRFGGEGREQYF.

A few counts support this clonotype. The CDR3 DNA is TGCGCCAGCAGGGAACAATCGAACACTGAAGCTTTCTTT. Protein sequence: CASREQSNTEAFF. The chain combines TRBV5-1 with TRBJ1-1; D unresolved. V shed 5 bases and J shed 1 base, with 9 bases lying between them. The CDR3 has 13 residues. CDR1 and CDR2 (germline): SGHRS, YFSETQ.

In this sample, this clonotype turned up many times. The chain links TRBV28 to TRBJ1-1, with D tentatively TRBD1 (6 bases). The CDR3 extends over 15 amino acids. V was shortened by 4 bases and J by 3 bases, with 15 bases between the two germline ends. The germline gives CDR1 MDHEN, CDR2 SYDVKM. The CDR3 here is CASSSPGRTDTEAFF. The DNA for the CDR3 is TGTGCCAGCAGTTCCCCCGGACGGACAGACACTGAAGCTTTCTTT.

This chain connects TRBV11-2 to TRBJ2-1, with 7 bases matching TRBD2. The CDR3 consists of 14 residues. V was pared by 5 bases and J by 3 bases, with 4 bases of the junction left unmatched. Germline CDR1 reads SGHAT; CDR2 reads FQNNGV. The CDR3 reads CASSPGGGYNEQFF. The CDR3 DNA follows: TGTGCCAGCAGCCCCGGCGGGGGCTACAATGAGCAGTTCTTC.

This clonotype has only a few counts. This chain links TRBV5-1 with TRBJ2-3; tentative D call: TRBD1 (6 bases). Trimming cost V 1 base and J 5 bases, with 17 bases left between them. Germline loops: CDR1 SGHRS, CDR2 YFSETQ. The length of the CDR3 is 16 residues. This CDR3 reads CASSLLTGSVEDTQYF. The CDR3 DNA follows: TGCGCCAGCAGCTTGCTGACAGGCTCGGTGGAAGATACGCAGTATTTT.

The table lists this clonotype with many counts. CDR3 region: CASSQVDTQYF. The CDR3 bases are TGTGCCAGCAGCCAAGTAGATACGCAGTATTTT. This chain joins TRBV7-8 and TRBJ2-3, with unresolved D. CDR1 is SGHVS, CDR2 FQNEAQ, per germline. Between the trimmed V and J ends, which lost 5 bases and 5 bases, there was a span of 5 bases. The CDR3 is 11 residues long.

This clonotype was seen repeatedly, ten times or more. CDR3 region: CSAIHGTGEFNEQYF. The CDR3 bases are TGCAGTGCTATTCACGGGACAGGGGAATTCAACGAGCAGTACTTC. V usage is TRBV20-1 and J usage is TRBJ2-7; TRBD1 aligns across 10 bases. From germline, CDR1 is DFQATT and CDR2 SNEGSKA (reference sequence). Trimming cost V 4 bases and J 5 bases; bases outside gene matches: 11. The CDR3 totals 15 residues.

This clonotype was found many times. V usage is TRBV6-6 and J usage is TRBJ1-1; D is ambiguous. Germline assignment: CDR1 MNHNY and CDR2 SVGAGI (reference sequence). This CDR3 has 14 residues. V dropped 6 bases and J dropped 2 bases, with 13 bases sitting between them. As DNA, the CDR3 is TGTGCCAGCAGGTCTTACGGGCACAACACTGAAGCTTTCTTT. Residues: CASRSYGHNTEAFF.

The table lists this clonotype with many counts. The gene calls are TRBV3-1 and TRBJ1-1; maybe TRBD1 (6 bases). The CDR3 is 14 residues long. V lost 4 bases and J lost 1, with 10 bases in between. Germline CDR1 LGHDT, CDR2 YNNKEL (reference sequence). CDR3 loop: CASSPPGQNTEAFF. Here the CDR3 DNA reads TGTGCCAGCAGCCCTCCGGGACAGAACACTGAAGCTTTCTTT.

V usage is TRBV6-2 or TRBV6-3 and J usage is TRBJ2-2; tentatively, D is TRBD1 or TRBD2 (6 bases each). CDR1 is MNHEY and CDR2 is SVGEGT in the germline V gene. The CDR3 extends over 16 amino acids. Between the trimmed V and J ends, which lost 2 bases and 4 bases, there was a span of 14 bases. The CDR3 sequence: CASSYLGGLTTGELFF. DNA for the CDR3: TGTGCCAGCAGTTACCTAGGGGGACTCACCACCGGGGAGCTGTTTTTT.

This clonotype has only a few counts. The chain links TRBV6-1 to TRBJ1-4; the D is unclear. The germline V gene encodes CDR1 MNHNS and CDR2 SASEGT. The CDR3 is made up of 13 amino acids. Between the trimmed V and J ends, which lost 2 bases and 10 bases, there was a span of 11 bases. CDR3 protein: CASSESTSGKLFF. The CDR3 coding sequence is TGTGCCAGCAGTGAATCGACGAGCGGAAAACTGTTTTTT.

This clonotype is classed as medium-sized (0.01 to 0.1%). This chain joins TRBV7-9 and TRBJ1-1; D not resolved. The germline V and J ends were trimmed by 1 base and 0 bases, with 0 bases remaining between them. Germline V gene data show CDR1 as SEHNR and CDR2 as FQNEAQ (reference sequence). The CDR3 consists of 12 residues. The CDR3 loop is CASSLVNTEAFF. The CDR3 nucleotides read TGTGCCAGCAGCTTAGTGAACACTGAAGCTTTCTTT.

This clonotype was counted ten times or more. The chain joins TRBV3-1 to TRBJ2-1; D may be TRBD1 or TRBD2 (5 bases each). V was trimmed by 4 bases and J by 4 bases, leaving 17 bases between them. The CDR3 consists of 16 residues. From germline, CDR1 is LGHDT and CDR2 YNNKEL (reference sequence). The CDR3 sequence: CASSRQVAGSYNEQFF. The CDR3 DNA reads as TGTGCCAGCAGCCGACAAGTAGCAGGGAGTTACAATGAGCAGTTCTTC.

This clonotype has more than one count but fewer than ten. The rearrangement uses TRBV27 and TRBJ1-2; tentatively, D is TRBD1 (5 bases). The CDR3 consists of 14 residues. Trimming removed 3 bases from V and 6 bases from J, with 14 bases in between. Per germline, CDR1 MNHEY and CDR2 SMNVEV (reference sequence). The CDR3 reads CASSFGIGADGYTF. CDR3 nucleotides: TGTGCCAGCAGTTTTGGGATCGGGGCTGATGGCTACACCTTC.

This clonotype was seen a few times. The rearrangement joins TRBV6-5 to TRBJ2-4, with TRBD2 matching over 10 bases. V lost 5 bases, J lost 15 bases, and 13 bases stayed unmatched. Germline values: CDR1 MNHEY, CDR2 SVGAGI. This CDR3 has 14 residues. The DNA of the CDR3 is TGTGCCAGCAGTCCCCTAGCGGGAGAGGGGCTAGCGTACTTC. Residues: CASSPLAGEGLAYF.

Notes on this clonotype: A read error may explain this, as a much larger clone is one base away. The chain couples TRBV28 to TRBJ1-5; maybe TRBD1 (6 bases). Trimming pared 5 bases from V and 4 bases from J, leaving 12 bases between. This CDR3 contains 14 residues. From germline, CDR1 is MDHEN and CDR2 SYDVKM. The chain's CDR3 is CASSRGRGNQPQHF. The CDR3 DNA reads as TGTGCCAGCAGTCGCGGCAGGGGAAATCAGCCCCAGCATTTT.

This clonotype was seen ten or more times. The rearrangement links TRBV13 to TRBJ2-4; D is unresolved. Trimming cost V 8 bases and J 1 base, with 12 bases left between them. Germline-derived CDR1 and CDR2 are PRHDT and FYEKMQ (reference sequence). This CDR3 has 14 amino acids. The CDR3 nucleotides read TGTGCCAGCCTGGCTGGACGGGCCAAAAACATTCAGTACTTC. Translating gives CASLAGRAKNIQYF. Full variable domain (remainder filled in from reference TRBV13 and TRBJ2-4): AAGVIQSPRHLIKEKRETATLKCYPIPRHDTVYWYQQGPGQDPQFLISFYEKMQSDKGSIPDRFSAQQFSDYHSELNMSSLELGDSALYFCASLAGRAKNIQYFGAGTRLSVL.

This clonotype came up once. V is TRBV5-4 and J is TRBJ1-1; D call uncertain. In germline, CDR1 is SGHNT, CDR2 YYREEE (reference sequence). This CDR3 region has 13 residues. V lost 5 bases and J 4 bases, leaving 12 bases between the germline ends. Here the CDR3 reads CASSFEWGTEAFF. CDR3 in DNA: TGTGCCAGCAGTTTTGAGTGGGGCACTGAAGCTTTCTTT.

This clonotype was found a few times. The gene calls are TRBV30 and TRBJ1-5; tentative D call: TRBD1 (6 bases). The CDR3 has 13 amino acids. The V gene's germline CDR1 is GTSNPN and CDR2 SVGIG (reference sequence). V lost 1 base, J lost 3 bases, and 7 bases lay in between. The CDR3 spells CAWSGGPNQPQHF. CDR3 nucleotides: TGTGCCTGGAGTGGGGGGCCCAATCAGCCCCAGCATTTT.

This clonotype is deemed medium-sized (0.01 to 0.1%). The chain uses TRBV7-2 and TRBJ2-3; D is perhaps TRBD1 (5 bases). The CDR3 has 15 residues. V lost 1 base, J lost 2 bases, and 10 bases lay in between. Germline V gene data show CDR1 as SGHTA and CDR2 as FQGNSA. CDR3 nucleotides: TGTGCCAGCAGCTTAGACCGGACACCCACAGATACGCAGTATTTT. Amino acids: CASSLDRTPTDTQYF.